These 8 T cell receptor beta chains share one sample of origin, sequenced in a study of blood T cell repertoires in COVID-19. Produced via immunoSEQ multiplex PCR; TCRdb's table is partial and in-frame only. The table records around 230,000 clones, 87% of them present only once. Sequencing used peripheral blood. These receptors all come from a man between 60 and 70 years old who had recovered from COVID-19.

V is TRBV5-1 and J is TRBJ1-5; D is perhaps TRBD1 (5 bases). V lost 1 base, J lost 0 bases, and 8 bases lay in between. The CDR3 length is 15 residues. Germline-derived CDR1 and CDR2 are SGHRS and YFSETQ. The CDR3 DNA is TGCGCCAGCAGCTTGTCAGGGATTAGCAATCAGCCCCAGCATTTT. This encodes CASSLSGISNQPQHF.

The V call is TRBV5-1, the J call TRBJ2-2; 12 bases are shared with TRBD2. The CDR3 spans 16 residues. Germline values: CDR1 SGHRS, CDR2 YFSETQ. V lost 4 bases to trimming and J lost 5 bases; unmatched junction nucleotides: 6. The DNA of the CDR3 is TGCGCCAGCAGCCTCAGACTAGCGGGGGATACCGGGGAGCTGTTTTTT. Amino acid sequence: CASSLRLAGDTGELFF.

The rearrangement links TRBV2 to TRBJ1-5; 7 bases line up with TRBD1. Germline V gene lookup returns CDR1 SNHLY and CDR2 FYNNEI. Trimming removed 6 bases from V and 6 bases from J; junction bases left unmatched: 11. The CDR3 runs to 15 residues. CDR3 loop: CASSGTGVWGQPQHF. CDR3 DNA sequence: TGTGCCAGCAGCGGAACAGGGGTTTGGGGTCAGCCCCAGCATTTT.

The J gene is TRBJ1-1, the V gene TRBV7-8; D perhaps matches TRBD1 (5 bases). With 4 bases removed from V and 4 bases from J, the gap between germline ends came to 10 bases. This CDR3 is built from 13 residues. The germline V gene has CDR1 SGHVS and CDR2 FQNEAQ. The CDR3, as DNA: TGTGCCAGCAGCTCCAGGGTGGGCACTGAAGCTTTCTTT. Its protein product is CASSSRVGTEAFF.

This clone has more than one count but fewer than ten. CDR3 residues: CASSHGWQGTYEQYF. The CDR3 DNA reads TGTGCCAGCAGCCACGGGTGGCAGGGTACCTACGAGCAGTACTTC. This chain connects TRBV3-1 (or the pseudogene TRBV3-2) to TRBJ2-7; D might be TRBD1 (5 bases). Germline CDR1 and CDR2: LGHDT and YNNKEL (reference sequence). Trimming removed 3 bases at V and 2 bases at J, with 14 bases between. CDR3 length equals 15 residues.

The chain employs TRBV30 and TRBJ1-2, with D possibly being TRBD1 (6 bases). The CDR3 runs 12 residues. Germline V gene data show CDR1 as GTSNPN and CDR2 as SVGIG (reference sequence). The V and J ends lost 5 bases and 6 bases respectively, with 13 bases between them. The chain's CDR3 is CAWDLQGNGYTF. CDR3 bases: TGTGCCTGGGACTTACAGGGTAATGGCTACACCTTC.

The chain employs TRBV6-6 and TRBJ1-5; TRBD1 might be the D (6 bases). CDR1 and CDR2 (germline): MNHNY, SVGAGI (reference sequence). V was pared by 5 bases and J by 4 bases, with 18 bases between. This CDR3 comprises 16 residues. CDR3 in amino acids: CASSTYRDKMNQPQHF. The CDR3 nucleotides read TGTGCCAGCAGTACCTACCGGGACAAAATGAATCAGCCCCAGCATTTT.

The V gene is TRBV19, the J gene TRBJ1-5; D ambiguous. The CDR3 has 17 amino acids. V lost 6 bases to trimming and J lost 5 bases, with 23 bases between them. In germline, CDR1 is LNHDA, CDR2 SQIVND (reference sequence). The DNA for the CDR3 is TGTGCCAGTAGACCTGGAGACGCCCCGGCGGCGGATCAGCCCCAGCATTTT. This codes for CASRPGDAPAADQPQHF.